Shown below are 3 T cell receptor beta chains from a single sample sequenced in a study of T cell responses to AZD1222 COVID-19 vaccine. The table came from immunoSEQ multiplex PCR; TCRdb's copy has only in-frame clones and leaves some out. The sample consists of 100,000 to 130,000 clones, around 92% of them appearing once. This material consisted of peripheral blood, taken 28 days after the second AZD1222 dose. The receptor set was obtained from an adult who received the AZD1222 COVID-19 vaccine.

The chain employs TRBV5-5 and TRBJ2-3; D might be TRBD1 or TRBD2, each matching 5 bases. Trimming took 2 bases from V and 2 from J, leaving 15 bases between them. CDR1 and CDR2 (germline): SGHKS, YYEKEE (reference sequence). The CDR3 totals 16 residues. Here the CDR3 reads CASSFRRDALTDTQYF. The CDR3 nucleotides are TGTGCCAGCAGCTTTCGTAGGGACGCCCTCACAGATACGCAGTATTTT.

The genes are TRBV10-3 and TRBJ1-1; 8 bases align to TRBD1. V dropped 6 bases and J dropped 1; count of bases not matched to a gene: 1. This CDR3 region has 13 residues. Looked up from germline, CDR1 is ENHRY and CDR2 is SYGVKD. This chain's CDR3 is CAISTGGNTEAFF. The CDR3, as DNA: TGTGCCATCAGCACAGGGGGGAACACTGAAGCTTTCTTT.

This chain's CDR3 is CASSLQYGWTGEGYTF. Written as DNA, the CDR3 is TGTGCCAGCAGTTTACAGTACGGGTGGACAGGGGAAGGCTACACCTTC. V gene TRBV6-5 combines with J gene TRBJ1-2; 9 bases align to TRBD1. The germline CDR1 and CDR2 sequences are MNHEY and SVGAGI. This CDR3 contains 16 residues. J lost 8 bases, V lost 4 bases, and 14 bases had no gene match.